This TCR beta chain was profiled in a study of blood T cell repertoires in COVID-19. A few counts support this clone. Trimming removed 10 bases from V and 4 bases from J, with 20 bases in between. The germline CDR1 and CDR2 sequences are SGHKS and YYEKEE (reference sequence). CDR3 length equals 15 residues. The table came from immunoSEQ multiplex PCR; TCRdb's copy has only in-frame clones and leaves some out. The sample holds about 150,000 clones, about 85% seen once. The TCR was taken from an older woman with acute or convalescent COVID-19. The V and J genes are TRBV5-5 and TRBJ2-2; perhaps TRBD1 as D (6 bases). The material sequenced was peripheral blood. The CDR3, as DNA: TGTGCCTGCACCCCTTGGGGGCAGCGCACCGGGGAGCTGTTTTTT. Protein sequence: CACTPWGQRTGELFF. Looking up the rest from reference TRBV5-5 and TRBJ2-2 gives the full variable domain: DAGVTQSPTHLIKTRGQQVTLRCSPISGHKSVSWYQQVLGQGPQFIFQYYEKEERGRGNFPDRFSARQFPNYSSELNVNALLLGDSALYLCACTPWGQRTGELFFGEGSRLTVL.